This TCR beta chain was identified during a study of T cell changes during pregnancy in multiple sclerosis. V lost 5 bases to trimming and J lost 1 base, with 11 bases between them. Looked up from germline, CDR1 is MNHEY and CDR2 is SVGAGI. CDR3 size: 14 residues. Method: immunoSEQ multiplex PCR; TCRdb's copy keeps in-frame clones and lacks some. The sample has 30,000 to 40,000 clones; approximately 90% are singletons. This chain joins TRBV6-5 and TRBJ1-1; weak D call: TRBD1 (5 bases). This receptor was taken from a female donor with multiple sclerosis, enrolled in a pregnancy study. The source material was CD8+ T cells from peripheral blood mononuclear cells, sampled in the third trimester of pregnancy. CDR3 DNA: TGTGCCAGCAGTCTAGAAGGGGCGAACACTGAAGCTTTCTTT. Encoded protein: CASSLEGANTEAFF.